These 15 T cell receptor beta chains share one sample of origin, sequenced in a study of response to subunit inactivated influenza vaccine. TCRdb redid the calling of the RT-PCR reads with MiXCR, one entry per CDR3 protein. The table has roughly 460,000 distinct CDR3 sequences, about a tenth seen once. The starting material was PBMCs from blood, obtained roughly 48 days after vaccination. Receptor source: a man aged 45-65 years who received an inactivated influenza vaccine.

J is TRBJ2-5 and V is TRBV7-8, with D unresolved. The ends were cut back, 6 bases at V and 1 base at J, with 9 bases in the middle. CDR1 is SGHVS, CDR2 FQNEAQ, per germline. The CDR3 covers 13 residues. CDR3 residues: CASRLPGQETQYF. The DNA of the CDR3 is TGTGCCAGCAGGTTGCCCGGCCAAGAGACCCAGTACTTC.

This clonotype has just a few counts. The gene calls are TRBV12-3 or TRBV12-4 and TRBJ1-4; D is uncertain. Trimming stripped 5 bases from V and 4 bases from J, with 8 bases between. The CDR3 spans 13 residues. CDR3 sequence: CASSPLFNEKLFF. Here the CDR3 DNA reads TGTGCCAGCAGTCCCCTATTTAATGAAAAACTGTTTTTT.

This clonotype showed up just a few times. The V and J genes are TRBV27 and TRBJ2-5, with TRBD2 matching 8 bases. The CDR3 totals 14 residues. Germline CDR1 MNHEY, CDR2 SMNVEV (reference sequence). Trimming cost V 3 bases and J 7 bases; bases outside gene matches: 7. In nucleotides, the CDR3 is TGTGCCAGCAGTTTTACTAGCGGTGTAGGGACCCAGTACTTC. It specifies CASSFTSGVGTQYF.

Only a few counts were recorded for this clonotype. The rearrangement uses TRBV2 and TRBJ2-3; D possibly corresponds to TRBD2 (6 bases). V gave up 8 bases and J gave up 3 bases, with 12 bases separating them. Germline values: CDR1 SNHLY, CDR2 FYNNEI. This CDR3 is built from 13 residues. DNA for the CDR3: TGTGCCAGCCACCGGGAGTGGACAGATACGCAGTATTTT. It translates to CASHREWTDTQYF.

This clonotype came up many times. This chain uses TRBV4-2 with TRBJ2-1, with 7 bases aligning to TRBD2. Germline assignment: CDR1 LGHNA and CDR2 YNFKEQ. Trimming at V came to 4 bases and at J to 8 bases, leaving 5 bases not matched to a gene. CDR3 length equals 13 residues. CDR3: CASSPGEGDEQFF. The CDR3 DNA reads as TGTGCCAGCAGCCCTGGGGAGGGCGATGAGCAGTTCTTC.

This clonotype has just a few counts. This rearrangement joins TRBV28 to TRBJ2-1; D unresolved. V lost 4 bases, J lost 9 bases, and 10 bases lay in between. Germline CDR1 is MDHEN and CDR2 is SYDVKM. The CDR3 loop spans 12 amino acids. The CDR3 loop is CASSSRRTEQFF. The CDR3 bases are TGTGCCAGCAGTTCCAGACGGACTGAGCAGTTCTTC.

In this sample, this clonotype turned up a few times. This chain links TRBV11-2 with TRBJ1-2; D not resolved. Trimming removed 1 base from V and 8 bases from J, with 23 bases in between. This CDR3 is 17 amino acids long. Germline lookup yields CDR1 SGHAT and CDR2 FQNNGV. Here the CDR3 DNA reads TGTGCCAGCAGCTTAGTTCGGGGTTCGGGCCCTGCGGTCGGCTACACCTTC. Translating it yields CASSLVRGSGPAVGYTF.

CDR3 DNA sequence: TGCAGTGCACCCGGGGGGGACTGGGTCACCGGGGAGCTGTTTTTT. Its protein product is CSAPGGDWVTGELFF. The chain couples TRBV20-1 to TRBJ2-2; 8 bases map to TRBD2. Per the germline V gene, CDR1 is DFQATT and CDR2 is SNEGSKA (reference sequence). The V gene end was trimmed by 6 bases and the J gene end by 4 bases; junction bases not matched to a gene: 10. CDR3 size: 15 residues.

This clonotype was picked up a small number of times. V is TRBV7-8 and J is TRBJ2-2; weak D call: TRBD2 (6 bases). Germline assignment: CDR1 SGHVS and CDR2 FQNEAQ. V lost 1 base and J lost 2, with 20 bases in between. There are 19 residues in the CDR3. CDR3 DNA: TGTGCCAGCAGCTTAGAATATTATGTAGGGAGGCTAAACACCGGGGAGCTGTTTTTT. It yields the protein CASSLEYYVGRLNTGELFF.

This clonotype was seen ten or more times. This chain joins TRBV5-6 and TRBJ2-2; D gene uncertain. V was pared by 0 bases and J by 1 base, with 4 bases between. The CDR3 has 14 amino acids. The germline CDR1 and CDR2 sequences are SGHDT and YYEEEE. The DNA of the CDR3 is TGTGCCAGCAGCTTGGCGTTGAACACCGGGGAGCTGTTTTTT. Its protein is CASSLALNTGELFF. The variable domain in full, with the rest retrieved from reference TRBV5-6 and TRBJ2-2, is DAGVTQSPTHLIKTRGQQVTLRCSPKSGHDTVSWYQQALGQGPQFIFQYYEEEERQRGNFPDRFSGHQFPNYSSELNVNALLLGDSALYLCASSLALNTGELFFGEGSRLTVL.

This clonotype has more than one count but fewer than ten. The rearrangement links TRBV12-3 or TRBV12-4 to TRBJ1-4; 7 nucleotides align to TRBD1. V shed 2 bases, J shed 8 bases, and the junction held 5 bases outside the gene matches. This CDR3 is 14 amino acids long. In DNA form, the CDR3 reads TGTGCCAGCAGTTTAAGGGGGCTGCAGGAAAAACTGTTTTTT. It encodes CASSLRGLQEKLFF.

The genes are TRBV25-1 and TRBJ1-1; D unclear. The CDR3 contains 11 residues. Germline lookup yields CDR1 MGHDK and CDR2 SYGVNS. V was clipped by 3 bases and J by 7 bases, with 6 bases between them. The CDR3 DNA is TGTGCCAGCAGTGATTTCAATGAAGCTTTCTTT. Amino acids: CASSDFNEAFF.

The chain has TRBV5-1 and TRBJ2-5; no definite D call. This CDR3 is built from 15 residues. Trimming left V 2 bases short and J 5 bases short, with 16 bases between. CDR1 SGHRS and CDR2 YFSETQ come from the germline V gene. The CDR3 DNA is TGCGCCAGCAGCTTCTTGGCCCGCTTCAGCGAGACCCAGTACTTC. Encoded protein: CASSFLARFSETQYF.

The J gene is TRBJ2-5, the V gene TRBV12-3 or TRBV12-4, with D possibly being TRBD1 (6 bases). V was pared by 8 bases and J by 2 bases, with 15 bases between. This CDR3 spans 14 amino acids. CDR3 nucleotide sequence: TGTGCCAGCGCCGTTCAGGGGCGGCAAGAGACCCAGTACTTC. Protein product: CASAVQGRQETQYF.

V usage is TRBV15 and J usage is TRBJ2-2; D is unclear. Deletions cut 4 bases from V and 5 bases from J, with 2 bases between. Germline-derived CDR1 and CDR2 are LNHNV and YYDKDF (reference sequence). The CDR3 has 11 amino acids. The CDR3 sequence: CATSKTGELFF. The CDR3 nucleotides read TGTGCCACCAGCAAGACCGGGGAGCTGTTTTTT.